The 10 T cell receptor beta chains listed next were all sequenced from one sample in a study of blood T cell repertoires in COVID-19. The table came from immunoSEQ multiplex PCR; TCRdb's copy has only in-frame clones and leaves some out. The sample holds about 440,000 clones; about 90% are singletons and the top ten take less than 0.75%. Input material: PBMCs or T cells enriched from blood (not recorded which). These receptors all stem from a man aged 18-30 years who had recovered from COVID-19.

V gene TRBV7-9 combines with J gene TRBJ2-7; 10 nucleotides match TRBD1. In germline, CDR1 is SEHNR, CDR2 FQNEAQ (reference sequence). V trimming: 5 bases; J trimming: 8 bases; junction bases outside the gene matches: 12. The CDR3 is made up of 15 amino acids. Here the CDR3 DNA reads TGTGCCAGCAGCAGTCAAGGGACAGGGGTTGCGAAGCAGTACTTC. Amino acid sequence: CASSSQGTGVAKQYF.

Remarks on this clone: In the same sample, other DNA sequences code for this CDR3. The V gene is TRBV9, the J gene TRBJ1-4; D unclear. V was cut by 1 base and J by 0 bases, with 4 bases left in between. CDR3 size: 14 residues. In germline, CDR1 is SGDLS, CDR2 YYNGEE. The CDR3, as DNA: TGTGCCAGCAGCGTAAGCGCAACTAATGAAAAACTGTTTTTT. This sequence encodes CASSVSATNEKLFF.

The chain recombines TRBV19 with TRBJ2-2; no clear D gene. CDR1 is LNHDA, CDR2 SQIVND, per germline (reference sequence). This CDR3 spans 15 amino acids. V lost 7 bases, J lost 3 bases, and 15 bases lay in between. The CDR3 DNA is TGTGCCAGTACTCCCGACGGGTGGTACACCGGGGAGCTGTTTTTT. This codes for CASTPDGWYTGELFF.

This clone was detected a few times. The chain combines TRBV2 with TRBJ1-5; perhaps TRBD1 as D (5 bases). This CDR3 spans 16 amino acids. Germline V gene lookup returns CDR1 SNHLY and CDR2 FYNNEI. The V end was cut by 5 bases, the J end by 0 bases, with 14 bases between. CDR3 residues: CASSPMGDSSNQPQHF. The CDR3 DNA sequence: TGTGCCAGCAGTCCTATGGGGGACTCTAGCAATCAGCCCCAGCATTTT.

The chain joins TRBV7-9 to TRBJ2-1; 14 bases line up with TRBD2. The germline gives CDR1 SEHNR, CDR2 FQNEAQ (reference sequence). The J segment lost 8 bases and the V segment lost 3 bases, leaving 6 bases of the junction unmatched. The CDR3 contains 16 residues. The CDR3 loop reads CASSFKTSGGADEQFF. The DNA for the CDR3 is TGTGCCAGCAGCTTCAAGACTAGCGGGGGGGCGGATGAGCAGTTCTTC.

The chain links TRBV12-3 or TRBV12-4 to TRBJ1-5; no firm D call. The CDR3 has 13 amino acids. V dropped 7 bases and J dropped 3 bases, with 10 bases sitting between them. DNA for the CDR3: TGTGCCAGCACCGGGGAGTTCAATCAGCCCCAGCATTTT. It translates to CASTGEFNQPQHF.

This chain's CDR3 is CASSVGVRTEAFF. Written as DNA, the CDR3 is TGTGCCAGCAGTGTCGGGGTAAGGACTGAAGCTTTCTTT. The chain joins TRBV2 to TRBJ1-1; no reliable D call. The CDR3 sequence is 13 residues long. V was cut by 4 bases and J by 5 bases, with 11 bases left in between. Germline V gives CDR1 SNHLY, CDR2 FYNNEI.

The chain is built from TRBV7-9 and TRBJ2-1, with TRBD1 as a possible D gene (5 bases). In germline, CDR1 is SEHNR, CDR2 FQNEAQ (reference sequence). V lost 1 base and J 6 bases, leaving 13 bases between the germline ends. The length of the CDR3 is 15 residues. CDR3 nucleotides: TGTGCCAGCAGCTTAGGGACACCGAAACGCAATGAGCAGTTCTTC. Encoded protein: CASSLGTPKRNEQFF. The complete variable domain, with remaining parts taken from reference TRBV7-9 and TRBJ2-1, reads DTGVSQNPRHKITKRGQNVTFRCDPISEHNRLYWYRQTLGQGPEFLTYFQNEAQLEKSRLLSDRFSAERPKGSFSTLEIQRTEQGDSAMYLCASSLGTPKRNEQFFGPGTRLTVL.

The chain's CDR3 is CASSAGIAYGYTF. CDR3 bases: TGTGCCAGCAGCGCGGGAATAGCCTATGGCTACACCTTC. The rearrangement uses TRBV11-2 and TRBJ1-2; D unclear. This CDR3 is built from 13 residues. The V gene's germline CDR1 is SGHAT and CDR2 FQNNGV. The germline V and J ends were trimmed by 5 bases and 4 bases, with 11 bases remaining between them.

The chain carries TRBV5-1 and TRBJ1-5; D is uncertain. Trimming took 0 bases from V and 5 from J, leaving 6 bases between them. The CDR3 totals 13 residues. The germline CDR1 and CDR2 sequences are SGHRS and YFSETQ. The CDR3 is CASSLGLDQPQHF. In DNA, the CDR3 is TGCGCCAGCAGCTTGGGGCTAGATCAGCCCCAGCATTTT.